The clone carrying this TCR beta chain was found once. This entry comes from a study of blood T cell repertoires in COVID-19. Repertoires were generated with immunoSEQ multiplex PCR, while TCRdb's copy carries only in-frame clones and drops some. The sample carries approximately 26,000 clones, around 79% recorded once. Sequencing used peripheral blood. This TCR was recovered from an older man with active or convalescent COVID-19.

CDR3 sequence: CASSYSESGETQYF. CDR3 DNA: TGTGCCAGCAGTTACTCCGAGAGTGGAGAGACCCAGTACTTC. The V and J genes are TRBV6-5 and TRBJ2-5, with D hard to call. Germline V gene sequence: CDR1 MNHEY, CDR2 SVGAGI. Between the trimmed V and J ends, which lost 0 bases and 4 bases, there was a span of 9 bases. CDR3 length: 14 residues.